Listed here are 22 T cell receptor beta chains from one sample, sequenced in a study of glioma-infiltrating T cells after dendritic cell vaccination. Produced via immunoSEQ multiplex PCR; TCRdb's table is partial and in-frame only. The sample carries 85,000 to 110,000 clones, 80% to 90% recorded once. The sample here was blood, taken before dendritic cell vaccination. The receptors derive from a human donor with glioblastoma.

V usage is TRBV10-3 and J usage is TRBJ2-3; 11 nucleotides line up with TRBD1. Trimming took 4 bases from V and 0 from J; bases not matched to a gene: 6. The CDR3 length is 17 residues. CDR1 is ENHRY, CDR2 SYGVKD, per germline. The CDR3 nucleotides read TGTGCCATCAGTGGGATCGGGACAGGGGGGAGCACAGATACGCAGTATTTT. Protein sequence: CAISGIGTGGSTDTQYF.

CDR3 DNA: TGTGCCTGGAGTCAGACAGTCTCAGTCAATCAGCCCCAGCATTTT. Its translation is CAWSQTVSVNQPQHF. The rearrangement uses TRBV30 and TRBJ1-5; D possibly corresponds to TRBD1 (5 bases). Germline V lookup: CDR1 GTSNPN, CDR2 SVGIG (reference sequence). The CDR3 runs to 15 residues. V lost 2 bases and J 3 bases, leaving 14 bases between the germline ends.

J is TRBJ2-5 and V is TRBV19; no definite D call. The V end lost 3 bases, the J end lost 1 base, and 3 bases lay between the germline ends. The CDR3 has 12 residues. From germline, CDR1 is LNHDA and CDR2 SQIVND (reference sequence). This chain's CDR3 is CASSMAQETQYF. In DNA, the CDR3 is TGTGCCAGTAGTATGGCCCAAGAGACCCAGTACTTC.

CDR3 bases: TGTGCCAGCAGCCCAGGATCTAGGACAGATCAAGAGACCCAGTACTTC. Protein: CASSPGSRTDQETQYF. J is TRBJ2-5 and V is TRBV11-3; tentatively, D is TRBD1 (6 bases). V lost 5 bases and J lost 2, with 18 bases in between. The CDR3 runs 16 residues. Germline V gene sequence: CDR1 SGHNT, CDR2 YENEEA. Using reference TRBV11-3 and TRBJ2-5 for the parts outside the CDR3, the full variable domain is EAGVVQSPRYKIIEKKQPVAFWCNPISGHNTLYWYLQNLGQGPELLIRYENEEAVDDSQLPKDRFSAERLKGVDSTLKIQPAELGDSAVYLCASSPGSRTDQETQYFGPGTRLLVL.

The CDR3, as DNA: TGCAGCTTCTTAAGACAGGGTTACAATGAGCAGTTCTTC. Translation: CSFLRQGYNEQFF. The V gene is TRBV29-1, the J gene TRBJ2-1; 7 nucleotides align to TRBD1. CDR1 SQVTM and CDR2 ANQGSEA come from the germline V gene. Trimming cost V 8 bases and J 4 bases; bases outside gene matches: 8. The CDR3 has 13 amino acids.

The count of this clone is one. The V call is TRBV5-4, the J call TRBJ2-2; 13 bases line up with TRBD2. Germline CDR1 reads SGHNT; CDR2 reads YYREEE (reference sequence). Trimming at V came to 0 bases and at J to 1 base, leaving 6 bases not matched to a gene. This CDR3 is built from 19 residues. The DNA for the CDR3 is TGTGCCAGCAGCTTGGGGCGGACTAGCGGGGGCGGGAACACCGGGGAGCTGTTTTTT. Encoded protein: CASSLGRTSGGGNTGELFF.

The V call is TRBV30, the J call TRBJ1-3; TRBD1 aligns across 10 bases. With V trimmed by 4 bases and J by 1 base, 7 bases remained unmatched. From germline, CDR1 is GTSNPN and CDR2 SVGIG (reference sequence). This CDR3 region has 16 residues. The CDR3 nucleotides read TGTGCCTGGACCCAGACAGGGGGCATGTCTGGAAACACCATATATTTT. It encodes CAWTQTGGMSGNTIYF.

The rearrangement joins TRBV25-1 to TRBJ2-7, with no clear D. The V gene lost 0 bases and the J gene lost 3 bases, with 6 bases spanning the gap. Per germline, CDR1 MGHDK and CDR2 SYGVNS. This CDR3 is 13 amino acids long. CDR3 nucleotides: TGTGCCAGCAGTGAATATAGCAGCTACGAGCAGTACTTC. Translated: CASSEYSSYEQYF.

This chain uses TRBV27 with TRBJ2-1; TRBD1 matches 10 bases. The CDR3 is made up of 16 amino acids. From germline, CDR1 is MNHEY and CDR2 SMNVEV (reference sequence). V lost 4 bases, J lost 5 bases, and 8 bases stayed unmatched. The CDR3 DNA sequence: TGTGCCAGCAGTTCCGAAGACAGGGGGCTCGACAATGAGCAGTTCTTC. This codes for CASSSEDRGLDNEQFF.

CDR3 protein: CASSPETGDTEAFF. DNA of the CDR3: TGTGCCAGCAGCCCCGAGACAGGGGACACTGAAGCTTTCTTT. J is TRBJ1-1 and V is TRBV5-4; 8 bases match TRBD1. J lost 3 bases, V lost 4 bases, and 5 bases had no gene match. Germline-derived CDR1 and CDR2 are SGHNT and YYREEE (reference sequence). The CDR3 length is 14 residues.

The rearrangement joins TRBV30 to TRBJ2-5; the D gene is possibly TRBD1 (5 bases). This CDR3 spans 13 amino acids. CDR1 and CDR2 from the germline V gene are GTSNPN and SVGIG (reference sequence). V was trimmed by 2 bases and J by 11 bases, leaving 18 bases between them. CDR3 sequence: CAWSSYRLYGQYF. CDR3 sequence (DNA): TGTGCCTGGAGTTCGTACAGGCTCTACGGGCAGTACTTC.

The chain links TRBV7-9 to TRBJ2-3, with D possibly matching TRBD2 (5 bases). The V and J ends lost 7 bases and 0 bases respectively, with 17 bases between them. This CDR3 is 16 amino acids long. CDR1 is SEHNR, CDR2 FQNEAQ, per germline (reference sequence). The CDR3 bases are TGTGCCAGCACCCTGGAGGCGGGCGGCAGCACAGATACGCAGTATTTT. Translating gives CASTLEAGGSTDTQYF.

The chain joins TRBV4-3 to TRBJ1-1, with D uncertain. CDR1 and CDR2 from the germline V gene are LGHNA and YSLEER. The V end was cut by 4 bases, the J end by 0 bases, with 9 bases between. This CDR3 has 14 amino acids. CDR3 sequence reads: CASSRIGMNTEAFF. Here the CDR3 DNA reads TGCGCCAGCAGCCGCATCGGTATGAACACTGAAGCTTTCTTT.

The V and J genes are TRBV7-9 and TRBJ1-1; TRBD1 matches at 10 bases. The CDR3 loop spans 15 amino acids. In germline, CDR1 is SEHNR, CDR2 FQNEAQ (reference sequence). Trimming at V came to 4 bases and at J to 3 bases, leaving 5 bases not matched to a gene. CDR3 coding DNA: TGTGCCAGCAGCTCAACCGGGACAGGGGACACTGAAGCTTTCTTT. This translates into CASSSTGTGDTEAFF.

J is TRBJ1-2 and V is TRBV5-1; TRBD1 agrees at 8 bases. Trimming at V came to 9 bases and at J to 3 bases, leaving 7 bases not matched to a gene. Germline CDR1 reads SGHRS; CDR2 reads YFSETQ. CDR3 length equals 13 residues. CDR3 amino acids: CATRPTGDYGYTF. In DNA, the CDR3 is TGCGCCACCCGGCCGACAGGGGACTATGGCTACACCTTC.

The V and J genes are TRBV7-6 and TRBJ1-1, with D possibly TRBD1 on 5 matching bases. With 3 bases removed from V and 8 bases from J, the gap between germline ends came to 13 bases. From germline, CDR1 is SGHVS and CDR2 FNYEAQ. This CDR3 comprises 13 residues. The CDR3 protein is CASSFQAGTEAFF. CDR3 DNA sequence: TGTGCCAGCAGCTTTCAGGCGGGGACGGAAGCTTTCTTT.

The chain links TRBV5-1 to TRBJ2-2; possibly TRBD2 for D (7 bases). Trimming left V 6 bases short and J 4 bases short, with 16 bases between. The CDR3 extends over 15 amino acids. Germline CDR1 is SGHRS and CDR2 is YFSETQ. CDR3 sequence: CASTSRGAGTGELFF. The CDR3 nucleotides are TGCGCCAGCACTTCCCGGGGGGCCGGCACCGGGGAGCTGTTTTTT.

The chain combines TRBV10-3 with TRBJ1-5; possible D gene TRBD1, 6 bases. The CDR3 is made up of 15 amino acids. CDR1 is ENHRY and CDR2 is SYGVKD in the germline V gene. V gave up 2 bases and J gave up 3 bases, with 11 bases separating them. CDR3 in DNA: TGTGCCATCAGTGAGAACAGGGTTGACAATCAGCCCCAGCATTTT. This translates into CAISENRVDNQPQHF.

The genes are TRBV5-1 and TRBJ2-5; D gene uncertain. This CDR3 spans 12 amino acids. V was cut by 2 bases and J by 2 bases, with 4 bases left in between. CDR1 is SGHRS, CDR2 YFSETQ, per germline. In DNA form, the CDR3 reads TGCGCCAGCAGCTTCGAGCAAGAGACCCAGTACTTC. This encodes CASSFEQETQYF.

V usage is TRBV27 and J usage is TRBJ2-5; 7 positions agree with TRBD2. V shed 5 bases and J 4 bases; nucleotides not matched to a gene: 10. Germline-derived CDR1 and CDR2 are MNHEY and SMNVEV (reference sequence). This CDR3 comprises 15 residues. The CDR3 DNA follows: TGTGCCAGCAGTCCGCGGGGAGGGATTACAGAGACCCAGTACTTC. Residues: CASSPRGGITETQYF.

CDR3 protein: CASSPAGTEYTEAFF. CDR3 DNA sequence: TGTGCCAGCAGCCCAGCCGGGACAGAATACACTGAAGCTTTCTTT. The rearrangement links TRBV9 to TRBJ1-1, with TRBD1 matching 7 bases. This CDR3 comprises 15 residues. Germline V gene sequence: CDR1 SGDLS, CDR2 YYNGEE. Germline trimming cut 4 bases from V and 3 bases from J; bases unmatched to any gene: 9.

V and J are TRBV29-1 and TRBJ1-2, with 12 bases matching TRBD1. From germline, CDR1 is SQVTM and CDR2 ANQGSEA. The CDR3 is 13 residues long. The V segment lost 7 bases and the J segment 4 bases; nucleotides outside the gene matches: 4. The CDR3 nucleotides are TGCAGCGCAGGGACAGGGGGCCCCTATGGCTACACCTTC. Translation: CSAGTGGPYGYTF.